These T cell receptor beta chains were read from a single sample in a study of T cell repertoires in cytomegalovirus infection. The antigens of these receptors remain unknown. TCRdb independently ran MiXCR on the reads; one entry per CDR3 protein. The sample includes about a million distinct CDR3 sequences, around 31% of them seen just once. Sequencing was performed on cultured CD8+ T cells from PBMCs, taken from culture after CMV antigen stimulation. The origin of the receptors is a human donor in good health (CMV status not recorded). Some clones in this sample may be carry-over from other donors' samples. Each CDR3 is given with its conserved first and last residue. The order of the fields is clone size, J gene, D gene, V gene, CDR3 protein, CDR3 DNA. D genes are given only for firm matches. Clone size is given for some rows only: seen once, a few or many times, or a class if the clone is expanded.

abundance: NA; j_gene: TRBJ2-2; d_gene: NA; v_gene: TRBV7-2; CDR3aa: CASSLDVLTGELFF; CDR3nt: TGTGCCAGCAGCTTAGACGTGTTAACCGGGGAGCTGTTTTTT
abundance: NA; j_gene: TRBJ2-1; d_gene: TRBD2; v_gene: TRBV27; CDR3aa: CASSAIGGNSLNEQFF; CDR3nt: TGTGCCAGCAGTGCAATCGGGGGGAACTCCCTCAATGAGCAGTTCTTC
abundance: few; j_gene: TRBJ2-2; d_gene: NA; v_gene: TRBV5-4; CDR3aa: CASRLAREGELFF; CDR3nt: TGTGCCAGCAGGCTTGCCCGGGAGGGGGAGCTGTTTTTT
abundance: NA; j_gene: TRBJ1-6; d_gene: NA; v_gene: TRBV15; CDR3aa: CATSRVQEGRSPLHF; CDR3nt: TGTGCCACCAGCAGAGTACAGGAGGGAAGGTCACCCCTCCACTTT
abundance: many; j_gene: TRBJ1-2; d_gene: NA; v_gene: TRBV4-1; CDR3aa: CASSQDPRNYGYTF; CDR3nt: TGCGCCAGCAGCCAAGATCCGAGAAACTATGGCTACACCTTC
abundance: NA; j_gene: TRBJ1-2; d_gene: NA; v_gene: TRBV12-3/TRBV12-4; CDR3aa: CASSYQDPYGYTF; CDR3nt: TGTGCCAGCAGTTATCAGGACCCCTATGGCTACACCTTC
abundance: few; j_gene: TRBJ1-1; d_gene: NA; v_gene: TRBV6-6; CDR3aa: CASSYEGYENTEAFF; CDR3nt: TGTGCCAGCAGTTACGAGGGCTACGAGAACACTGAAGCTTTCTTT
abundance: few; j_gene: TRBJ1-1; d_gene: NA; v_gene: TRBV4-2; CDR3aa: CASSQVVPAEAFF; CDR3nt: TGTGCCAGCAGCCAAGTAGTCCCGGCTGAAGCTTTCTTT
abundance: NA; j_gene: TRBJ1-2; d_gene: NA; v_gene: TRBV7-9; CDR3aa: CASSLSYGAYGYTF; CDR3nt: TGTGCCAGCAGCTTATCCTACGGGGCCTATGGCTACACCTTC
abundance: NA; j_gene: TRBJ1-6; d_gene: NA; v_gene: TRBV27; CDR3aa: CASRLNPGHGKANSPLHF; CDR3nt: TGTGCCAGCAGACTCAATCCGGGACATGGGAAAGCGAATTCACCCCTCCACTTT
abundance: few; j_gene: TRBJ2-6; d_gene: TRBD1; v_gene: TRBV6-1; CDR3aa: CASSGAGGTGANVLTF; CDR3nt: TGTGCCAGCAGTGGGGCAGGGGGCACTGGGGCCAACGTCCTGACTTTC
abundance: NA; j_gene: TRBJ2-3; d_gene: NA; v_gene: TRBV27; CDR3aa: CASSPSERGTDTQYF; CDR3nt: TGTGCCAGCAGTCCCTCCGAGCGGGGCACAGATACGCAGTATTTT
abundance: NA; j_gene: TRBJ2-5; d_gene: NA; v_gene: TRBV27; CDR3aa: CASSLSSRRAQYF; CDR3nt: TGTGCCAGCAGTTTATCCTCGCGGAGGGCCCAGTACTTC
abundance: NA; j_gene: TRBJ2-2; d_gene: TRBD2; v_gene: TRBV6-5; CDR3aa: CASSYSSWGGLTGELFF; CDR3nt: TGTGCCAGCAGTTACTCTTCCTGGGGAGGGTTAACCGGGGAGCTGTTTTTT
abundance: NA; j_gene: TRBJ2-2; d_gene: NA; v_gene: TRBV25-1; CDR3aa: CASSEYRTAGELFF; CDR3nt: TGTGCCAGCAGTGAATATAGGACTGCCGGGGAGCTGTTTTTT
abundance: NA; j_gene: TRBJ2-1; d_gene: TRBD1; v_gene: TRBV27; CDR3aa: CASSLPGTGYRNEQFF; CDR3nt: TGTGCCAGCAGTTTACCCGGGACAGGGTATCGCAATGAGCAGTTCTTC
abundance: NA; j_gene: TRBJ1-1; d_gene: NA; v_gene: TRBV12-3/TRBV12-4; CDR3aa: CASSPDLEAFF; CDR3nt: TGTGCCAGCAGTCCGGACCTTGAAGCTTTCTTT
abundance: NA; j_gene: TRBJ1-5; d_gene: NA; v_gene: TRBV7-8; CDR3aa: CASSGRPSNQPQHF; CDR3nt: TGTGCCAGCAGCGGCCGCCCTAGCAATCAGCCCCAGCATTTT
abundance: NA; j_gene: TRBJ2-4; d_gene: NA; v_gene: TRBV28; CDR3aa: CASSFIGGNIQYF; CDR3nt: TGTGCCAGCAGTTTTATTGGGGGAAACATTCAGTACTTC
abundance: NA; j_gene: TRBJ2-1; d_gene: TRBD1; v_gene: TRBV4-3; CDR3aa: CASSQWDRGKGEQFF; CDR3nt: TGCGCCAGCAGCCAATGGGACAGGGGAAAGGGTGAGCAGTTCTTC
abundance: many; j_gene: TRBJ1-4; d_gene: NA; v_gene: TRBV6-5; CDR3aa: CASSLGLLATNEKLFF; CDR3nt: TGTGCCAGCAGTTTGGGCCTTTTGGCGACTAATGAAAAACTGTTTTTT
abundance: NA; j_gene: TRBJ2-1; d_gene: NA; v_gene: TRBV24-1; CDR3aa: CATSDHSHGLPGQFF; CDR3nt: TGTGCCACCAGTGACCACTCTCACGGCCTCCCCGGGCAGTTCTTC
abundance: NA; j_gene: TRBJ1-5; d_gene: TRBD1; v_gene: TRBV5-5; CDR3aa: CASSLEGGADQPQHF; CDR3nt: TGTGCCAGCAGCTTGGAAGGGGGCGCGGATCAGCCCCAGCATTTT
abundance: NA; j_gene: TRBJ2-4; d_gene: NA; v_gene: TRBV27; CDR3aa: CASSLLGVNIQYF; CDR3nt: TGTGCCAGCAGTTTATTGGGGGTAAACATTCAGTACTTC
abundance: few; j_gene: TRBJ2-5; d_gene: NA; v_gene: TRBV7-6; CDR3aa: CASSATSRRETQYF; CDR3nt: TGTGCCAGCAGCGCTACTAGCCGGCGGGAGACCCAGTACTTC
abundance: few; j_gene: TRBJ2-1; d_gene: TRBD2; v_gene: TRBV9; CDR3aa: CASSFSTSGGASRNEQFF; CDR3nt: TGTGCCAGCAGCTTCTCGACTAGCGGGGGGGCCTCCCGCAATGAGCAGTTCTTC
abundance: NA; j_gene: TRBJ2-7; d_gene: TRBD1; v_gene: TRBV7-6; CDR3aa: CASSTDRGYEQYF; CDR3nt: TGTGCCAGCAGCACCGACAGGGGCTACGAGCAGTACTTC
abundance: few; j_gene: TRBJ1-2; d_gene: NA; v_gene: TRBV28; CDR3aa: CASSPDQGGFGYTF; CDR3nt: TGTGCCAGCAGTCCCGATCAAGGGGGGTTTGGCTACACCTTC
abundance: NA; j_gene: TRBJ1-1; d_gene: TRBD1; v_gene: TRBV6-2/TRBV6-3; CDR3aa: CASSYSIQGAHGEAFF; CDR3nt: TGTGCCAGCAGTTACTCGATACAGGGGGCACATGGTGAAGCTTTCTTT
abundance: few; j_gene: TRBJ2-3; d_gene: NA; v_gene: TRBV7-9; CDR3aa: CATDSGPADTQYF; CDR3nt: NA
abundance: few; j_gene: TRBJ1-2; d_gene: NA; v_gene: TRBV7-9; CDR3aa: CASSLVTGSNYGYTF; CDR3nt: TGTGCCAGCAGCTTGGTAACAGGAAGTAACTATGGCTACACCTTC
abundance: NA; j_gene: TRBJ1-1; d_gene: TRBD1; v_gene: TRBV4-2; CDR3aa: CASSQADRDLNTEAFF; CDR3nt: TGTGCCAGCAGCCAGGCGGACAGGGATTTGAACACTGAAGCTTTCTTT
abundance: NA; j_gene: TRBJ2-1; d_gene: NA; v_gene: TRBV27; CDR3aa: CASSSGLAGASTEQFF; CDR3nt: TGTGCCAGCAGTTCCGGACTGGCGGGGGCAAGCACTGAGCAGTTCTTC
abundance: NA; j_gene: TRBJ1-6; d_gene: TRBD1; v_gene: TRBV6-1; CDR3aa: CASSPGQGDWSPLHF; CDR3nt: TGTGCCAGCAGTCCCGGACAGGGGGACTGGTCACCCCTCCACTTT
abundance: few; j_gene: TRBJ2-3; d_gene: NA; v_gene: TRBV4-1; CDR3aa: CASSQATTSTDTQYF; CDR3nt: TGCGCCAGCAGCCAAGCAACAACTAGCACAGATACGCAGTATTTT
abundance: few; j_gene: TRBJ1-1; d_gene: NA; v_gene: TRBV5-1; CDR3aa: CASSFYGATGLLRDTEAFF; CDR3nt: TGCGCCAGCAGCTTTTATGGAGCGACCGGGCTCCTAAGGGACACTGAAGCTTTCTTT
abundance: few; j_gene: TRBJ1-6; d_gene: NA; v_gene: TRBV6-1; CDR3aa: CASSGWENSPLHF; CDR3nt: TGTGCCAGCAGTGGATGGGAGAATTCACCCCTCCACTTT
abundance: many; j_gene: TRBJ2-1; d_gene: NA; v_gene: TRBV7-2; CDR3aa: CASSGGGSSYNEQFF; CDR3nt: TGTGCCAGCAGCGGAGGGGGGAGCTCCTACAATGAGCAGTTCTTC
abundance: few; j_gene: TRBJ1-2; d_gene: NA; v_gene: TRBV7-9; CDR3aa: CASSSDYLTGSYGYTF; CDR3nt: TGTGCCAGCAGCTCCGACTACCTGACAGGATCTTATGGCTACACCTTC
abundance: NA; j_gene: TRBJ1-5; d_gene: NA; v_gene: TRBV4-3; CDR3aa: CASSQGTQRVEPQHF; CDR3nt: TGCGCCAGCAGCCAAGGGACCCAACGAGTGGAGCCCCAGCATTTT
abundance: NA; j_gene: TRBJ2-3; d_gene: NA; v_gene: TRBV5-1; CDR3aa: CASSWDPGPLIDTQYF; CDR3nt: TGCGCCAGCAGCTGGGATCCGGGTCCCCTGATAGATACGCAGTATTTT